The source of this T cell receptor beta chain is a study of T cell responses to AZD1222 COVID-19 vaccine. Concerning this clone itself: Its antigen remains unidentified.

General observations from the study: Increases in Spike-specific TCR breadth and depth were seen after two AZD1222 doses.

Method: immunoSEQ multiplex PCR; TCRdb's copy keeps in-frame clones and lacks some. The repertoire holds roughly 98,000 clones, with around nine tenths as singletons. Specimen: peripheral blood, collected 28 days after the second AZD1222 dose. The source is an adult who received the AZD1222 COVID-19 vaccine.

CDR3 in DNA: TGTGCCAGTCTAACTAGGGATGAGCAGTTCTTC. Its translation is CASLTRDEQFF. This sequence joins TRBV28 and TRBJ2-1; weak D call: TRBD2 (5 bases). This CDR3 spans 11 amino acids. The germline gives CDR1 MDHEN, CDR2 SYDVKM. Trimming left V 9 bases short and J 8 bases short, with 11 bases between.